This entry describes one T cell receptor (beta chain). The sample belongs to a study of blood T cell repertoires in COVID-19. Data came from immunoSEQ multiplex PCR; TCRdb stores just in-frame clones and leaves some out. The repertoire has fewer than 400,000 clones, about nine tenths of them found once; the top ten carry about 4.2%. Participants, about 18 to 90 years old, spanned 25 or so US areas. The sequence was collected from a man younger than 40 who had recovered from COVID-19. Source material: PBMCs or T cells enriched from blood (not recorded which).

The CDR3 sequence is CASSLGHLSNQPQHF. DNA for the CDR3: TGTGCCAGCAGCTTGGGACATCTAAGCAATCAGCCCCAGCATTTT. The rearrangement uses TRBV5-5 and TRBJ1-5; D is unresolved. The V end lost 0 bases, the J end lost 1 base, and 8 bases lay between the germline ends. Germline CDR1 is SGHKS and CDR2 is YYEKEE (reference sequence). The CDR3 totals 15 residues.